The clone carrying this T cell receptor beta chain appeared once. This table comes from immunoSEQ multiplex PCR, and its TCRdb copy is limited to in-frame clones, with some not included. The table has approximately 260,000 clones, roughly 80% seen once; the top ten hold roughly a tenth. This specimen comes from a study of blood T cell repertoires in COVID-19. Study-level background: In each case, the material was cDNA or gDNA derived from T cells, B-cell-depleted T cells, or PBMCs.

Trimming stripped 8 bases from V and 5 bases from J, with 16 bases between. This CDR3 has 13 residues. The clonotype originates from a woman older than 75 with acute or convalescent COVID-19. The chain recombines TRBV12-3 or TRBV12-4 with TRBJ2-7, with D perhaps matching TRBD2 (7 bases). The specimen was peripheral blood. The CDR3 spells CASHRGAEDEQYF. Here the CDR3 DNA reads TGTGCCAGCCACCGGGGGGCTGAGGACGAGCAGTACTTC.